This T cell receptor (beta chain) is drawn from a study of T cell changes during pregnancy in multiple sclerosis (dated by TCRdb to about 2019). A note on the overall study: Changes in the T cell repertoire over the course of pregnancy were examined in this study in women with multiple sclerosis.

CDR1 and CDR2 are read off the germline V gene as MNHEY and SVGAGI. Germline trimming: 0 bases from V, 6 bases from J; junction bases outside gene matches: 3. The CDR3 runs 15 residues from the cysteine to the phenylalanine. CDR3 DNA is the only sequence kept; it has 45 bases, read in frame from the first base. Library preparation used the immunoSEQ multiplex PCR assay. TCRdb's version of the immuneACCESS table is confined to in-frame rearrangements and falls short of the full clone set. An unresolved V gene accounts for under half of the shortfall where checked; the remainder is of unknown origin. Present in this sample are around 36,000 clones, 80% to 95% of which were seen just once. Jointly, the top ten make up 0.43% of the sample. This clone was counted a single time. What antigen it recognizes has not been identified. The record has no base qualities; no much larger clone is one base away.

This sequence originates from a female donor with multiple sclerosis, enrolled in a pregnancy study. This chain is built from TRBV6-5 and TRBJ2-1, with 9 middle bases fitting TRBD1. The sample was CD4+ T cells from peripheral blood mononuclear cells, taken in the third trimester of pregnancy. The nucleotide sequence is TGTGCCAGCAGTTACTCGGGACAGGGCTCCAATGAGCAGTTCTTC. This encodes CASSYSGQGSNEQFF.